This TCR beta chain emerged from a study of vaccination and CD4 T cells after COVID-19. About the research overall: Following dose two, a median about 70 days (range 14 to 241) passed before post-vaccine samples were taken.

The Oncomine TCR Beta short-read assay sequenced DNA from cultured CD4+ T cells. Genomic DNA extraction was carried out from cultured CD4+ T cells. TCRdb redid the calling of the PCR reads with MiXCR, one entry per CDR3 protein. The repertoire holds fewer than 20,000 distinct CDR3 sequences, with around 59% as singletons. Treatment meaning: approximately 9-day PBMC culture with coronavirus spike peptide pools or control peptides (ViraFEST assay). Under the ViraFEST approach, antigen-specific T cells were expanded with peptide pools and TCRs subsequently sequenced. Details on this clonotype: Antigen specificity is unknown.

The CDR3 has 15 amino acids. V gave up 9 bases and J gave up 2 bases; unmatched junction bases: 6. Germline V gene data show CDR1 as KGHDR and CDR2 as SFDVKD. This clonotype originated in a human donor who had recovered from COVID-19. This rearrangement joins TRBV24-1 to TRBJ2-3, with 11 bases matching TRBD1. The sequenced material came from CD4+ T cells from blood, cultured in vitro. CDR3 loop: CATGQGARNTDTQYF. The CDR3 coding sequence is TGTGCCACCGGACAGGGGGCGCGAAACACAGATACGCAGTATTTT.